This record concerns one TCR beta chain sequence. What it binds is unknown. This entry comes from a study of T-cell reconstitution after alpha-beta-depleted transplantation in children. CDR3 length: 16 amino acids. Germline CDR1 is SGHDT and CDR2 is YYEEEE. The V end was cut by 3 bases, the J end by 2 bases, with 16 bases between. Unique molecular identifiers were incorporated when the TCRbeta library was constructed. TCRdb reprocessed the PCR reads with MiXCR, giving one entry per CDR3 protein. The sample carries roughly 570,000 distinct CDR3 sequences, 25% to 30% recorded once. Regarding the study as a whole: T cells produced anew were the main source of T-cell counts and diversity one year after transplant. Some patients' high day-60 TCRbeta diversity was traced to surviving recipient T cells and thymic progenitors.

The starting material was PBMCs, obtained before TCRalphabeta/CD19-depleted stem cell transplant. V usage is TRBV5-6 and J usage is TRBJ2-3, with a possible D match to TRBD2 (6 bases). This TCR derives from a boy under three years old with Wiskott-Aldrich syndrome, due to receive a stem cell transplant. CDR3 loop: CASSYGGGGFTDTQYF. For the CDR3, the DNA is TGTGCCAGCAGCTACGGGGGAGGAGGTTTCACAGATACGCAGTATTTT. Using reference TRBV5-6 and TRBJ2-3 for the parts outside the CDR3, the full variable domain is DAGVTQSPTHLIKTRGQQVTLRCSPKSGHDTVSWYQQALGQGPQFIFQYYEEEERQRGNFPDRFSGHQFPNYSSELNVNALLLGDSALYLCASSYGGGGFTDTQYFGPGTRLTVL.